This T cell receptor (beta chain) was sequenced during a study of blood T cell repertoires in COVID-19. Sequencing used immunoSEQ multiplex PCR; TCRdb keeps in-frame clones, though not all of them. This sample has 200,000 to 250,000 clones; 70% to 90% occur once, and the top ten carry roughly 15%. Participants, 18 to 89 years old, spanned approximately 25 US areas. Cohort assignment relied on participant-reported clinical history. Germline CDR1 is MNHEY and CDR2 is SMNVEV (reference sequence). This CDR3 is built from 16 residues. Trimming cost V 7 bases and J 8 bases; bases outside gene matches: 15. The sequence was collected from a woman aged 50 to 60 with acute COVID-19. The V and J genes are TRBV27 and TRBJ2-1; 9 bases are shared with TRBD2. The sample was PBMCs or T cells enriched from blood (not recorded which). CDR3 sequence reads: CASNPDPGLASHEQFF. The DNA for the CDR3 is TGTGCCAGCAACCCAGACCCGGGACTAGCTTCCCATGAGCAGTTCTTC.